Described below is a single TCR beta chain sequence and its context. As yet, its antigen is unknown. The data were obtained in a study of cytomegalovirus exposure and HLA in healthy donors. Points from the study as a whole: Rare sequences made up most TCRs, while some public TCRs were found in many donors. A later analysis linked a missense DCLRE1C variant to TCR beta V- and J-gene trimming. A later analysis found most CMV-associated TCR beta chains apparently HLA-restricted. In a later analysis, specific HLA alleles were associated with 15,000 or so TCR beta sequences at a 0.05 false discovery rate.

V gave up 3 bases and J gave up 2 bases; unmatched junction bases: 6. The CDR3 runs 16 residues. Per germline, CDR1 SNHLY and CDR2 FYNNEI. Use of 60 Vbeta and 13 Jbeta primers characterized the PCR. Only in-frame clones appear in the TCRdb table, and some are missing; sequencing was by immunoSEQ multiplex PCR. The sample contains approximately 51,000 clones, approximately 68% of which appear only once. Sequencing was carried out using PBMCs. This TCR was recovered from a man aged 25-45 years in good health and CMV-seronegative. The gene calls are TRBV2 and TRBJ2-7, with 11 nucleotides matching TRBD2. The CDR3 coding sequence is TGTGCCAGCAGTGAGGCTAGCGGGGGGACCCCCTACGAGCAGTACTTC. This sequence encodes CASSEASGGTPYEQYF.